This T cell receptor (beta chain) derives from a study of OX40 agonist ivuxolimab in advanced cancers. At the level of the whole study: Ivuxolimab, which targeted the costimulatory receptor OX40 (CD134), was an agonistic, fully human IgG2 monoclonal antibody. Of the roughly 52 dose-escalation patients, hepatocellular carcinoma was present in 19, melanoma in approximately 15, renal cell carcinoma in 9 and head and neck cancer in 9. Peripheral TCRbeta sequencing was intended to test whether TCR sequence diversity was altered and clonal T-cell expansion was caused by ivuxolimab. Patients were allowed to have had prior anti-PD-1, anti-PD-L1 or anti-CTLA-4 therapy, and around 40% of the dose-escalation patients had previously received checkpoint inhibitors. Intravenous ivuxolimab was administered to patients every 2 weeks at six dose levels: 0.01, 0.1, 0.3, 1.5, 3 and 10 mg/kg. The dose-escalation cohort was about 86% male with a mean age of roughly 62 years, ranging from roughly 23 to 85. Partial responses occurred in three dose-escalation patients: two with cutaneous melanoma and one with hepatocellular carcinoma. The paper reports the monotherapy dose-escalation portion (N of about 50 patients) of the phase I ivuxolimab trial.

V is clipped by 5 bases and J by 1 base, and the sequence between their germline boundaries is 5 bases long. Its CDR3 holds 11 amino acids, cysteine through phenylalanine. The retained sequence is limited to the CDR3, 33 bases, with the frame set at the first base. The germline V gene (reference sequence) specifies GTSNPN as CDR1 and SVGIG as CDR2. Genomic DNA was isolated from the sorted cells so that the TCRbeta CDR3 region could be sequenced. The immunoSEQ Assay was used for sequencing of TCRbeta CDR3 regions. TCRdb took over this immuneACCESS table, retaining in-frame rearrangements with V and J assigned. Such tables are incomplete; in checked studies, under half of the missing clones stem from an unresolved V gene, and the remainder is unexplained. The sample data list around 18,000 clones, and about two thirds of these were observed just once. The leading ten clones occupy 24% of the sample.

As for this clone: Its antigen remains unidentified. No qualities accompany the bases; no much larger clone lies one base away.

On the study overall, not on this receptor specifically: Partial responders in the 0.1-3.0 mg/kg groups had among the lowest normalized peripheral clonal expansion, especially among CD8+ T cells. After ivuxolimab, more expanded clones were found on average in CD8+ T cells than in CD4+ T cells. Which antigens the clonally expanded peripheral T cells were specific for was not determined. At doses of 0.1 to 3.0 mg/kg, clonal expansion of both CD4+ and CD8+ T cells in blood was seen between baseline and week 6. Low levels of normalized T-cell clonal expansion were also seen in some patients who did not respond.

The trial excluded patients who had a history of autoimmune disease or who were on systemic immunosuppression. Peripheral blood for TCR sequencing was drawn from every dose cohort at baseline, at cycle 4 day 1 and at cycle 7 day 1. Samples came from an open-label, multicenter, first-in-human phase I dose-escalation trial of ivuxolimab. Adults with locally advanced or metastatic head and neck squamous cell, hepatocellular, melanoma or renal cell carcinoma were enrolled in the trial. Before TCR sequencing, CD4+ T cells and CD8+ T cells from peripheral blood were sorted into separate populations. The specimen was CD4+ or CD8+ T cells sorted from blood, collected in a trial of the OX40 agonist ivuxolimab. The rearranged segments are TRBV30 and TRBJ1-1; the D gene lacks a confident call. The source is an adult with an advanced solid tumor such as melanoma, head and neck, liver or kidney cancer. The base sequence is TGTGCCTGGGGACCGAACACTGAAGCTTTCTTT. This encodes CAWGPNTEAFF.